Below are 13 T cell receptor beta chains sequenced from a single sample in a study of T-cell memory formation after mild COVID-19. Via MiXCR, TCRdb re-called the 5' RACE reads, giving one row per CDR3 protein. This sample carries under 250,000 distinct CDR3 sequences, roughly 10% of them seen once, and the ten largest clones take approximately 2.8%. Sequenced material: PBMCs or a T cell subset sorted from them (not recorded which). The origin of the receptors is a man between 18 and 35 years old who had mild COVID-19 (a few samples of this study predate the infection). Cell type and time point are not known.

The chain is built from TRBV9 and TRBJ2-7; D might be TRBD2 (6 bases). This CDR3 is 14 amino acids long. Germline CDR1 SGDLS, CDR2 YYNGEE. Trimming stripped 4 bases from V and 2 bases from J, with 13 bases between. The CDR3 nucleotides read TGTGCCAGCAGCTCAGGGACTTCTACCTACGAGCAGTACTTC. As protein: CASSSGTSTYEQYF.

This clonotype was seen a handful of times. The chain combines TRBV5-6 with TRBJ2-7; 8 nucleotides line up with TRBD1. With 4 bases clipped from V and 3 bases from J, the junction kept 9 bases outside the gene matches. This CDR3 comprises 15 residues. Germline loops: CDR1 SGHDT, CDR2 YYEEEE. The CDR3 region has the DNA TGTGCCAGCAGCCCCGGACAGGGTTTGATCTACGAGCAGTACGTC. This codes for CASSPGQGLIYEQYV.

This clonotype came up a few times. This chain uses TRBV15 with TRBJ2-3; D gene uncertain. There are 12 residues in the CDR3. Deletions cut 1 base from V and 7 bases from J, with 6 bases between. Germline CDR1 is LNHNV and CDR2 is YYDKDF (reference sequence). As DNA, the CDR3 is TGTGCCACCAGCAGAGGGGGAAATACGCAGTATTTT. Translating gives CATSRGGNTQYF.

There are a few counts of this clonotype. V gene TRBV7-9 combines with J gene TRBJ2-3; D is possibly TRBD1 (6 bases). Germline loops: CDR1 SEHNR, CDR2 FQNEAQ (reference sequence). V was cut by 4 bases and J by 1 base, with 9 bases left in between. This CDR3 is built from 14 residues. The DNA of the CDR3 is TGTGCCAGCAGCTCCTGGACAGGCACAGATACGCAGTATTTT. Its translation is CASSSWTGTDTQYF.

This rearrangement joins TRBV15 to TRBJ2-7; D is tentatively TRBD1 or TRBD2 (5 bases each). CDR3 length equals 13 residues. CDR1 is LNHNV, CDR2 YYDKDF, per germline (reference sequence). Trimming took off 0 bases at V and 13 bases at J, with 16 bases between the two ends. CDR3 bases: TGTGCCACCAGCAGAGAAAGGGGAGCCCCAGGTTACGTC. Translating gives CATSRERGAPGYV.

J is TRBJ2-6 and V is TRBV7-3; D is undetermined. The length of the CDR3 is 17 residues. CDR1 is SGHTA, CDR2 FQGTGA, per germline. V lost 1 base, J lost 0 bases, and 10 bases lay in between. The chain's CDR3 is CASSLRPGPSGANVLTF. In nucleotides, the CDR3 is TGTGCCAGCAGCTTAAGGCCGGGCCCCTCTGGGGCCAACGTCCTGACTTTC.

This clonotype was observed at least ten times. J is TRBJ2-7 and V is TRBV6-1; TRBD1 matches at 9 bases. The CDR3 contains 15 residues. J lost 2 bases, V lost 4 bases, and 6 bases had no gene match. From germline, CDR1 is MNHNS and CDR2 SASEGT. CDR3 bases: TGTGCCAGCAGTGGGGACAGGGTGGTCACCTACGAGCAGTACGTC. Translating it yields CASSGDRVVTYEQYV.

As to this clonotype: A read error may produce the germline difference seen at one junction end. The CDR3 spells CASSRRYSGGQETQYF. The CDR3 DNA reads TGTGCTAGCAGCCGCCGGTACAGCGGGGGACAAGAGACCCAGTACTTC. The V and J genes are TRBV7-7 and TRBJ2-5, with 8 bases that match TRBD2. The germline V gene encodes CDR1 SSHAT and CDR2 FNYEAQ (reference sequence). The CDR3 runs 16 residues.

This clonotype occurred many times. The CDR3 region is CASSETYEQYV. As DNA, the CDR3 is TGTGCCAGCAGTGAGACCTACGAGCAGTACGTC. V usage is TRBV6-1 and J usage is TRBJ2-7, with D unclear. V lost 3 bases and J 2 bases, leaving 2 bases between the germline ends. The CDR3 is 11 amino acids. Germline CDR1 and CDR2: MNHNS and SASEGT.

This chain joins TRBV11-2 and TRBJ2-7; no clear D gene. The germline CDR1 and CDR2 sequences are SGHAT and FQNNGV. This CDR3 region has 13 residues. The V end lost 5 bases, the J end lost 0 bases, and 8 bases lay between the germline ends. The CDR3 DNA is TGTGCCAGCAGCAACCCCCGCTCCTACGAGCAGTACTTC. Residues: CASSNPRSYEQYF.

This clonotype was observed at least ten times. The chain has TRBV5-6 and TRBJ2-1; the match to TRBD2 covers 14 bases. V shed 6 bases, J shed 6 bases, and the junction held 14 bases outside the gene matches. This CDR3 is built from 18 residues. The germline CDR1 and CDR2 sequences are SGHDT and YYEEEE. As DNA, the CDR3 is TGTGCCAGCAAGACAGGACTAGCGGGGGGAATTGGGCTCAATGAGCAGTTCTTC. It encodes CASKTGLAGGIGLNEQFF.

This clonotype was counted a few times. The chain carries TRBV7-2 and TRBJ1-6; D is ambiguous. The CDR3 runs to 11 residues. Germline-derived CDR1 and CDR2 are SGHTA and FQGNSA. V was pared by 4 bases and J by 14 bases, with 9 bases between. The CDR3 nucleotides are TGTGCCAGCAGCTCATGGTTCACCCTCCACTTT. Encoded protein: CASSSWFTLHF. Full variable domain (rest looked up from reference TRBV7-2 and TRBJ1-6): GAGVSQSPSNKVTEKGKDVELRCDPISGHTALYWYRQSLGQGLEFLIYFQGNSAPDKSGLPSDRFSAERTGGSVSTLTIQRTQQEDSAVYLCASSSWFTLHFGNGTRLTVT.

This clonotype was counted between two and nine times. The V and J genes are TRBV12-3 or TRBV12-4 and TRBJ2-1; 13 nucleotides agree with TRBD2. The CDR3 spans 18 residues. The ends lost 4 bases at V and 1 base at J; junction bases unmatched: 7. CDR3 protein: CASSSLAGGPGSYNEQFF. The CDR3 region has the DNA TGTGCCAGCAGTTCACTAGCGGGGGGGCCAGGATCCTACAATGAGCAGTTCTTC.